This TCR beta chain was sequenced during a study of blood T cell repertoires in COVID-19. Study at large: COVID-19 samples from acute and convalescent phases originated in the United States, Italy and Spain. T cells, B-cell-depleted T cells, or PBMCs supplied cDNA or gDNA.

Original analysis: Nucleated cell number was recorded as an estimate derived from reference gene primer amplification. Data came from immunoSEQ multiplex PCR; TCRdb stores just in-frame clones and leaves some out. The V and J calls and clone size were taken over from that table, and D and trimming were inferred from the DNA. Of about 73,000 clones in the sample, about four fifths were seen once. There are 14 residues in the CDR3. Germline values: CDR1 MRHNA, CDR2 SNTAGT. Trimming removed 3 bases from V and 5 bases from J, with 13 bases in between. The sequenced material came from peripheral blood. The chain joins TRBV6-4 to TRBJ2-5; the D gene is possibly TRBD2 (5 bases). The TCR originated in a woman in her 70s with acute or convalescent COVID-19. This CDR3 reads CASSERGWSETQYF. The CDR3 bases are TGTGCCAGCAGTGAAAGAGGGTGGTCTGAGACCCAGTACTTC.